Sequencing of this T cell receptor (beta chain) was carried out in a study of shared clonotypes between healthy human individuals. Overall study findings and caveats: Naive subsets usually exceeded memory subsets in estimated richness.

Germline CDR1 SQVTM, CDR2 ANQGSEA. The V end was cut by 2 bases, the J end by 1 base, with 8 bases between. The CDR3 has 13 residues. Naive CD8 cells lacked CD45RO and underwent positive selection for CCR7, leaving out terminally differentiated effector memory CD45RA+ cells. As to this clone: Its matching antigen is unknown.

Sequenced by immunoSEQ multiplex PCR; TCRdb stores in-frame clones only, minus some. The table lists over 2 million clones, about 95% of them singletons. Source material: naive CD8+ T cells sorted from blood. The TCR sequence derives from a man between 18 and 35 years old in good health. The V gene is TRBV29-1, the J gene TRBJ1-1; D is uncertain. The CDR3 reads CSVETPENTEAFF. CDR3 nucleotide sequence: TGCAGCGTTGAAACGCCGGAGAACACTGAAGCTTTCTTT.